This entry features one TCR beta chain sequence. What it binds is unknown. Together with a sample-barcoded 5' primer, a J-beta primer mix was included in a second PCR lasting about 7 to 11 cycles. Every individual sample yielded 2.5 million or more paired-end reads (each containing CDR3). TCRdb analysed the 5' RACE reads with MiXCR anew, one entry per CDR3 protein. The repertoire consists of approximately 800,000 distinct CDR3 sequences, with 62% occurring once and the leading ten covering around a quarter. The CDR3 consists of 15 residues. The germline CDR1 and CDR2 sequences are SQVTM and ANQGSEA. V lost 0 bases, J lost 0 bases, and 10 bases lay in between. These data are taken from a study of blood T cells in healthy people across ages. Study findings and constraints: The long-lived group displayed more naive CD4+ cells, plus higher diversity, than the aged donors did. Correlation between TCR beta diversity and naive T cell percentage was strong.

The specimen was blood. The source is a man aged 30 to 39 in good health. V is TRBV29-1 and J is TRBJ2-3; no definite D call. The CDR3 reads CSVEDGHLSTDTQYF. The DNA for the CDR3 is TGCAGCGTTGAAGATGGGCACCTTAGCACAGATACGCAGTATTTT.